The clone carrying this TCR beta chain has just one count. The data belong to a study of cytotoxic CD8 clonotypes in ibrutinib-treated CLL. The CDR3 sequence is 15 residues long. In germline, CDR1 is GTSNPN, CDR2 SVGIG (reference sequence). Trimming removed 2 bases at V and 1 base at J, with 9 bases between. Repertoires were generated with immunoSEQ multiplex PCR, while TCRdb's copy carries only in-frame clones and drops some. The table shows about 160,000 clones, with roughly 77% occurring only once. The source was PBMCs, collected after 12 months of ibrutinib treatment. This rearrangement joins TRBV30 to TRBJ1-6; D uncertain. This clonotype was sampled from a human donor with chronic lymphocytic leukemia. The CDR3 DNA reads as TGTGCCTGGAGTAAAGGCGCGTCCTATAATTCACCCCTCCACTTT. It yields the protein CAWSKGASYNSPLHF. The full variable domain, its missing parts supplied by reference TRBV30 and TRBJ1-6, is SQTIHQWPATLVQPVGSPLSLECTVEGTSNPNLYWYRQAAGRGLQLLFYSVGIGQISSEVPQNLSASRPQDRQFILSSKKLLLSDSGFYLCAWSKGASYNSPLHFGNGTRLTVT.